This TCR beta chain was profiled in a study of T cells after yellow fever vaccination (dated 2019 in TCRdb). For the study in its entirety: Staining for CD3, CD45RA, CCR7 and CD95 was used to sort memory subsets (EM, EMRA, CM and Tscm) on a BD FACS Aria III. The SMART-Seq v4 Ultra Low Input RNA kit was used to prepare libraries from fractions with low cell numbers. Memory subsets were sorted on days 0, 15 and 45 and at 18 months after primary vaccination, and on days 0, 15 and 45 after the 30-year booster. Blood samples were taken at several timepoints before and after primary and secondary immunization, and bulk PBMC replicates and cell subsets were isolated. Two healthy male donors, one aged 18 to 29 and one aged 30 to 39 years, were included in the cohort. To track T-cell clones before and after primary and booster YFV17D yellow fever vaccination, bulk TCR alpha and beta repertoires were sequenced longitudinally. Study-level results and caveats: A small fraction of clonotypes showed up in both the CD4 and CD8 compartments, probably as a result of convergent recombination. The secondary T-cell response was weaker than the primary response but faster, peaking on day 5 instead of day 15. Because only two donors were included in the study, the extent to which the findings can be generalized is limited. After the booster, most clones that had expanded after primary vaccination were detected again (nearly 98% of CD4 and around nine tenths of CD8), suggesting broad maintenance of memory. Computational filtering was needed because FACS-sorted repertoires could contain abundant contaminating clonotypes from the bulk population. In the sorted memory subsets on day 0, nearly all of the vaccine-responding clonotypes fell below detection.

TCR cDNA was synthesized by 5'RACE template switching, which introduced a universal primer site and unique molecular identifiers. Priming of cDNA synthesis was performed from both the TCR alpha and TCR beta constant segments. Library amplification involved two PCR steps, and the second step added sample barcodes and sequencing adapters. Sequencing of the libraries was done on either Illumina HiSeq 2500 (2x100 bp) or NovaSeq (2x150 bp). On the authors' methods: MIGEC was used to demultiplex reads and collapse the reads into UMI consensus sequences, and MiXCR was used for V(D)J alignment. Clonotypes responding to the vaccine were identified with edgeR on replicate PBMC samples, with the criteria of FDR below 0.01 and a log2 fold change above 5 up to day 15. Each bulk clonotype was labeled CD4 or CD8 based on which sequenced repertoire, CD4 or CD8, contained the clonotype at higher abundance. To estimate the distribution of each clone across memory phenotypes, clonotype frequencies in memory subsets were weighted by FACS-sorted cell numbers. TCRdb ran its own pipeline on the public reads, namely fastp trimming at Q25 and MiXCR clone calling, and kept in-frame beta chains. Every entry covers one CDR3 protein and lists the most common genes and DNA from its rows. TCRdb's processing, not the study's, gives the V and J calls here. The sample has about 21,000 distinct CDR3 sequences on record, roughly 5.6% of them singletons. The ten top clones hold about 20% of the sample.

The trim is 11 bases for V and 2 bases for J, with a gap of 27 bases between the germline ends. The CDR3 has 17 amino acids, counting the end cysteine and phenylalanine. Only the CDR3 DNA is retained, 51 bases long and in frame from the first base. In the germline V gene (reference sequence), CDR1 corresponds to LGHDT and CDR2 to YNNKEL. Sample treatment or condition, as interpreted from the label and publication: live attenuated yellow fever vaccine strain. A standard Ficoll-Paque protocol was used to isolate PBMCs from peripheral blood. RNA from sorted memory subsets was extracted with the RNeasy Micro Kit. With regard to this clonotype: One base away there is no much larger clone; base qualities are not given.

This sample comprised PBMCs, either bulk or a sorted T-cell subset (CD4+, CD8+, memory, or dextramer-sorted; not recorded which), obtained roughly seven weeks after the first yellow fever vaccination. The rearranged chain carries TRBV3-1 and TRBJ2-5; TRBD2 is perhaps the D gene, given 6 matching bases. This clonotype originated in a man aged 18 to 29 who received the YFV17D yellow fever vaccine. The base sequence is TGTGCCTCCACCCAAGTAGTGATAGCGGTGTCACAAGAGACCCAGTACTTC. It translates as CASTQVVIAVSQETQYF.